This T cell receptor beta chain stems from a study of cytomegalovirus exposure and HLA in healthy donors. The wider study: The Caucasian-associated ancestry cluster contained about four fifths of the roughly 400 genotyped donors.

Primers: 60 Vbeta forward and 13 Jbeta reverse. This table comes from immunoSEQ multiplex PCR, and its TCRdb copy is limited to in-frame clones, with some not included. The sample comprises hundreds of thousands of clones, about 74% of which are singletons, and roughly 2% rests with the top ten. Study-wide points: TCR beta V- and J-gene trimming was later associated with a missense DCLRE1C variant.

Worth noting for this clone: The antigen is unknown.

This CDR3 has 16 residues. V gave up 3 bases and J gave up 2 bases; unmatched junction bases: 8. Per the germline V gene, CDR1 is LNHDA and CDR2 is SQIVND (reference sequence). This sequence originates from a woman aged 25 to 39 in good health and CMV-seronegative. The chain combines TRBV19 with TRBJ2-3; 7 positions agree with TRBD1. The material sequenced was PBMCs. The CDR3 loop is CASSMNLGQVTDTQYF. DNA for the CDR3: TGTGCCAGTAGTATGAATCTTGGACAGGTCACAGATACGCAGTATTTT. Full variable domain (rest looked up from reference TRBV19 and TRBJ2-3): DGGITQSPKYLFRKEGQNVTLSCEQNLNHDAMYWYRQDPGQGLRLIYYSQIVNDFQKGDIAEGYSVSREKKESFPLTVTSAQKNPTAFYLCASSMNLGQVTDTQYFGPGTRLTVL.